Listed here are 25 T cell receptor beta chains from one sample, sequenced in a study of shared clonotypes between healthy human individuals. Produced via immunoSEQ multiplex PCR; TCRdb's table is partial and in-frame only. Among some 360,000 clones listed, roughly 80% were seen once. The sample comprised memory CD4+ T cells sorted from blood. Subset of the sample: CD45RA-negative fraction. All receptors derive from a man aged 30-40 years in good health.

This chain uses TRBV19 with TRBJ2-3, with 7 positions matching TRBD2. Germline V gene lookup returns CDR1 LNHDA and CDR2 SQIVND (reference sequence). With V trimmed by 5 bases and J by 5 bases, 16 bases remained unmatched. This CDR3 is built from 17 residues. The CDR3 sequence: CASSASPGAGVRDTQYF. CDR3 DNA: TGTGCCAGTAGTGCCTCCCCGGGCGCGGGAGTTCGAGATACGCAGTATTTT.

The rearrangement uses TRBV10-2 and TRBJ2-2; D not resolved. V lost 7 bases and J 2 bases, leaving 11 bases between the germline ends. Looked up from germline, CDR1 is WSHSY and CDR2 is SAAADI. The CDR3 has 14 residues. Here the CDR3 reads CASMLETNTGELFF. The CDR3 DNA sequence: TGCGCCAGCATGCTGGAGACAAACACCGGGGAGCTGTTTTTT.

This clone appeared a few times. This chain links TRBV7-9 with TRBJ1-2; D ambiguous. Germline loops: CDR1 SEHNR, CDR2 FQNEAQ (reference sequence). This CDR3 spans 14 amino acids. Trimming left V 1 base short and J 1 base short, with 7 bases between. The CDR3: CASSLGAGNYGYTF. The CDR3 DNA is TGTGCCAGCAGCTTAGGGGCGGGTAACTATGGCTACACCTTC. Supplemented by reference TRBV7-9 and TRBJ1-2, the full variable domain reads DTGVSQNPRHKITKRGQNVTFRCDPISEHNRLYWYRQTLGQGPEFLTYFQNEAQLEKSRLLSDRFSAERPKGSFSTLEIQRTEQGDSAMYLCASSLGAGNYGYTFGSGTRLTVV.

The CDR3 nucleotides are TGTGCCAGCAGTGTAGCTACAGGGGGAGGTGGGAACTATGGCTACACCTTC. Translation gives CASSVATGGGGNYGYTF. V is TRBV6-1 and J is TRBJ1-2, with 8 positions matching TRBD1. Germline V CDR1 and CDR2: MNHNS, SASEGT. Germline trimming cut 4 bases from V and 2 bases from J; bases unmatched to any gene: 12. CDR3 length equals 17 residues.

This clone was counted ten times or more. The chain carries TRBV7-3 and TRBJ2-2, with TRBD2 as a possible D gene (7 bases). The V end was cut by 4 bases, the J end by 6 bases, with 21 bases between. This CDR3 spans 17 amino acids. Germline CDR1 is SGHTA and CDR2 is FQGTGA. The CDR3, as DNA: TGTGCCAGCAGCTCCCGCGGCGGGGGACAAGGACCCGGGGAGCTGTTTTTT. This codes for CASSSRGGGQGPGELFF.

CDR3 sequence: CASSLAGTNLAYEQYF. DNA for the CDR3: TGTGCCAGCAGCTTGGCCGGGACTAACCTGGCCTACGAGCAGTACTTC. The gene calls are TRBV5-5 and TRBJ2-7, with 7 bases that match TRBD2. The CDR3 has 16 amino acids. The V gene's germline CDR1 is SGHKS and CDR2 YYEKEE (reference sequence). Trimming at V came to 0 bases and at J to 2 bases, leaving 8 bases not matched to a gene.

The chain links TRBV28 to TRBJ2-1, with D possibly matching TRBD1 (6 bases). V lost 2 bases to trimming and J lost 0 bases, with 17 bases between them. This CDR3 comprises 18 residues. Per germline, CDR1 MDHEN and CDR2 SYDVKM. The CDR3 sequence is CASSLSSPRGHSYNEQFF. CDR3 DNA: TGTGCCAGCAGTTTAAGTAGCCCACGGGGACACTCCTACAATGAGCAGTTCTTC.

V and J are TRBV7-2 and TRBJ2-5; 7 bases map to TRBD2. The CDR3 is 15 amino acids. Germline loops: CDR1 SGHTA, CDR2 FQGNSA. The V and J ends lost 10 bases and 5 bases, in that order; junction bases with no gene match: 16. Here the CDR3 DNA reads TGTGCCACTTTGGCATCCGGGACTACAAGGGAGACCCAGTACTTC. It codes for CATLASGTTRETQYF.

The chain is built from TRBV5-1 and TRBJ2-1; 10 nucleotides align to TRBD2. Germline V gene data show CDR1 as SGHRS and CDR2 as YFSETQ. CDR3 length equals 17 residues. Losses at the gene ends were 4 bases for V and 8 bases for J; bases not matched to a gene: 15. CDR3 nucleotide sequence: TGCGCCAGCAGCCCGAATGGGCTAGCGGGAGTTTGGGATGAGCAGTTCTTC. It yields the protein CASSPNGLAGVWDEQFF.

The CDR3 DNA sequence: TGCGCCAGCAGCTTGGGGGAACTAGCGGGAGGGAATGAGCAGTTCTTC. It yields the protein CASSLGELAGGNEQFF. The gene calls are TRBV5-1 and TRBJ2-1; the match to TRBD2 covers 13 bases. CDR1 is SGHRS, CDR2 YFSETQ, per germline. The CDR3 is made up of 16 amino acids. J was trimmed by 7 bases and V by 0 bases; bases with no gene match: 4. Filled out from reference TRBV5-1 and TRBJ2-1, the complete variable domain reads KAGVTQTPRYLIKTRGQQVTLSCSPISGHRSVSWYQQTPGQGLQFLFEYFSETQRNKGNFPGRFSGRQFSNSRSEMNVSTLELGDSALYLCASSLGELAGGNEQFFGPGTRLTVL.

The genes are TRBV7-2 and TRBJ1-2, with 10 bases aligning to TRBD1. V was pared by 4 bases and J by 6 bases, with 8 bases of the junction left unmatched. The CDR3 sequence is 15 residues long. CDR1 and CDR2 from the germline V gene are SGHTA and FQGNSA. CDR3 sequence (DNA): TGTGCCAGCAGCTCCCTAGGGGGGACAGGGGATGGCTACACCTTC. Amino acids: CASSSLGGTGDGYTF.

The rearrangement joins TRBV7-9 to TRBJ1-2; TRBD1 aligns across 7 bases. Germline assignment: CDR1 SEHNR and CDR2 FQNEAQ (reference sequence). The CDR3 extends over 16 amino acids. The J segment lost 1 base and the V segment lost 1 base, leaving 6 bases of the junction unmatched. The CDR3 spells CASSLGGTVLNYGYTF. The CDR3, as DNA: TGTGCCAGCAGCTTAGGGGGGACAGTCCTTAACTATGGCTACACCTTC.

The chain combines TRBV4-3 with TRBJ2-1; 12 positions agree with TRBD2. The V gene's germline CDR1 is LGHNA and CDR2 YSLEER. The CDR3 has 16 amino acids. The trim removed 4 bases at V and 8 bases at J, leaving 9 bases unmatched. CDR3 in DNA: TGCGCCAGCAGCCGACGGGCTAGCGGGAGGGCCGATGAGCAGTTCTTC. Protein: CASSRRASGRADEQFF.

The rearrangement links TRBV4-1 to TRBJ1-4; D call uncertain. CDR3 size: 16 residues. Trimming left V 4 bases short and J 0 bases short, with 12 bases between. Germline V CDR1 and CDR2: MGHRA, YSYEKL. CDR3 loop: CASSLEAGATNEKLFF. The CDR3 bases are TGCGCCAGCAGCCTCGAGGCCGGTGCAACTAATGAAAAACTGTTTTTT.

As for this clone: At one boundary the junction diverges from the germline segment, which might be a read error. J is TRBJ1-1 and V is TRBV5-1; 9 positions match TRBD1. The germline V gene encodes CDR1 SGHRS and CDR2 YFSETQ. The CDR3 consists of 18 residues. CDR3 in DNA: TGCGCCAGCAGCACCGCAGGGACAGGGTGGAGGATGAATACTGAAGCTTTCTTT. This translates into CASSTAGTGWRMNTEAFF.

V is TRBV27 and J is TRBJ2-1; 8 bases are a match to TRBD1. The CDR3 extends over 16 amino acids. The germline V gene has CDR1 MNHEY and CDR2 SMNVEV (reference sequence). After removal of 5 bases from V and 9 bases from J, the junction contained 15 bases not matched to a gene. Here the CDR3 DNA reads TGTGCCAGCAGTATTAACAGGGGGGAATATTTGGGTGAGCAGTTCTTC. Amino acid sequence: CASSINRGEYLGEQFF.

This clone was detected a few times. This rearrangement joins TRBV7-8 to TRBJ2-1, with 14 bases that match TRBD2. Germline-derived CDR1 and CDR2 are SGHVS and FQNEAQ. The CDR3 extends over 15 amino acids. The ends lost 6 bases at V and 6 bases at J; junction bases unmatched: 4. CDR3 amino acids: CASSSTSGRANEQFF. As DNA, the CDR3 is TGTGCCAGCAGTTCGACTAGCGGGAGGGCCAATGAGCAGTTCTTC.

The chain links TRBV6-8 to TRBJ1-3, with 9 bases aligning to TRBD1. CDR3 length equals 17 residues. V dropped 6 bases and J dropped 8; count of bases not matched to a gene: 17. Germline V lookup: CDR1 MNHGY, CDR2 SAAAGT. DNA for the CDR3: TGTGCCAGCAGCCAACGACACCTAGGACAGGGGAAGTACACCATATATTTT. Amino acid sequence: CASSQRHLGQGKYTIYF.

The rearrangement joins TRBV2 to TRBJ2-7; the D gene is possibly TRBD2 (5 bases). V gave up 3 bases and J gave up 3 bases, with 9 bases separating them. Germline values: CDR1 SNHLY, CDR2 FYNNEI. This CDR3 is built from 13 residues. The CDR3 region has the DNA TGTGCCAGCAGTGAGGTACGGGGCTACGAGCAGTACTTC. It codes for CASSEVRGYEQYF.

The chain's CDR3 is CSVERGGVNTEAFF. The CDR3 region has the DNA TGCAGCGTTGAAAGGGGTGGGGTAAACACTGAAGCTTTCTTT. The chain uses TRBV29-1 and TRBJ1-1; TRBD1 might be the D (5 bases). CDR3 length equals 14 residues. CDR1 and CDR2 (germline): SQVTM, ANQGSEA. Trimming took off 2 bases at V and 2 bases at J, with 12 bases between the two ends.

The chain links TRBV7-3 to TRBJ2-3; D is uncertain. Per the germline V gene, CDR1 is SGHTA and CDR2 is FQGTGA. The V end was cut by 1 base, the J end by 6 bases, with 8 bases between. The CDR3 is 13 residues long. The CDR3, as DNA: TGTGCCAGCAGCTTAAGCCCGCCGGATACGCAGTATTTT. It codes for CASSLSPPDTQYF.

V gene TRBV7-2 combines with J gene TRBJ2-1; 7 bases are shared with TRBD2. The CDR3 contains 18 residues. Germline assignment: CDR1 SGHTA and CDR2 FQGNSA. J was trimmed by 0 bases and V by 2 bases; bases with no gene match: 10. CDR3 in amino acids: CASSLRTSGISSYNEQFF. The CDR3 DNA reads TGTGCCAGCAGCTTACGAACGAGCGGGATAAGCTCCTACAATGAGCAGTTCTTC.

The chain links TRBV5-1 to TRBJ1-4, with a weak D call TRBD1 (6 bases). Germline CDR1 and CDR2: SGHRS and YFSETQ. V lost 5 bases, J lost 6 bases, and 17 bases lay in between. The CDR3 contains 15 residues. CDR3 protein: CASRQATGRDEKLFF. The DNA of the CDR3 is TGCGCCAGCAGACAAGCCACAGGGAGGGATGAAAAACTGTTTTTT.

The table lists this clone with a count of one. The V and J genes are TRBV28 and TRBJ1-4, with 7 bases lining up with TRBD1. Germline V gene lookup returns CDR1 MDHEN and CDR2 SYDVKM. The CDR3 loop spans 16 amino acids. The J segment lost 4 bases and the V segment lost 6 bases, leaving 11 bases of the junction unmatched. CDR3 loop: CASRAYKQGINEKLFF. The CDR3 nucleotides are TGTGCCAGCAGAGCCTACAAACAGGGGATTAATGAAAAACTGTTTTTT.

The V gene is TRBV5-1, the J gene TRBJ2-1, with TRBD1 matching 7 bases. Trimming removed 4 bases from V and 8 bases from J; junction bases left unmatched: 9. The CDR3 sequence is 14 residues long. Germline CDR1 SGHRS, CDR2 YFSETQ. The CDR3 region is CASSQGRGQDEQFF. Here the CDR3 DNA reads TGCGCCAGCAGCCAGGGACGAGGACAGGATGAGCAGTTCTTC.